This TCR beta chain was retrieved from a study of blood T cell repertoires in COVID-19 (dated by TCRdb to 2018 to 2020). Concerning the study at large: Collaborator samples came from the United States, Italy and Spain and covered acute and convalescent phases of COVID-19. The material from the prospective study consisted of cDNA or gDNA derived from T cells, B-cell-depleted T cells, or PBMCs. Subjects who had been exposed to COVID-19, were actively infected with it, or had recovered from it provided the deeply sampled blood TCRbeta repertoires that made up the dataset. The repertoires were released in a freely available public database intended as a resource for research on the immune response to SARS-CoV-2. Samples came from the ongoing ImmuneRACE study (first 160 participants) plus 1,254 subjects from 6 global collaborators. A de-identified subject ID, COVID-19 status, age in years and sex were almost always included in the sample metadata. HLA class I and class II types, where available, came from metadata supplied by the sample provider rather than from assay-based typing.

A remark on this clone: Its antigen is currently not known. No base-level quality is on record; no much larger clone is a single base apart.

The immunoSEQ Assay, a bias-controlled multiplex PCR, was used to amplify TCRbeta CDR3 regions from genomic DNA. The paper's processing steps were these. The number of nucleated cells in each sample was estimated by amplification of reference gene primers within the assay. To quantify the absolute abundance of each unique TCRbeta CDR3 rearrangement, sequence reads were collapsed and filtered. For each sample, productive Simpson clonality was calculated as the square root of Simpson's diversity index across productive rearrangements. TCRdb stores this immuneACCESS table with in-frame sequences only. Part of the clones is absent; in the studies checked, under half of the shortfall reflects unresolved V genes, and no reason is known for the rest. That table furnishes V, J and clone size, whereas the DNA furnished D and trimming. The table for this sample lists about 260,000 clones; 70% to 90% of them were counted only once. The top ten hold about 0.7% of the sample.

Results the study describes overall, beyond this receptor: The amount of clinical and demographic metadata varied by source and participant and was provided uncurated.

The CDR3 has 13 amino acids, counting the end cysteine and phenylalanine. The entry retains the CDR3 DNA only, 39 bases that are in frame from base 1. CDR1 and CDR2 were assigned from the germline V gene as SGHTA and FQGNSA. Trimmed from V: 6 bases; trimmed from J: 3 bases; junction bases lacking a gene match: 4. Each collaborating institution followed its own protocols to collect whole blood in K2EDTA tubes. For TCRbeta analysis, collaborators shipped samples as frozen whole blood, isolated PBMCs, or DNA extracted from either of those sample types. The chain is encoded by TRBV7-2 joined to TRBJ2-7, with TRBD2 identical over 8 junction bases. The sample was peripheral blood. This TCR was sampled from a human donor in a cohort sampled during active COVID-19. The base sequence is TGTGCCAGCAGTCTCACTAGCGGCTACGAGCAGTACTTC. Translated, this gives CASSLTSGYEQYF.